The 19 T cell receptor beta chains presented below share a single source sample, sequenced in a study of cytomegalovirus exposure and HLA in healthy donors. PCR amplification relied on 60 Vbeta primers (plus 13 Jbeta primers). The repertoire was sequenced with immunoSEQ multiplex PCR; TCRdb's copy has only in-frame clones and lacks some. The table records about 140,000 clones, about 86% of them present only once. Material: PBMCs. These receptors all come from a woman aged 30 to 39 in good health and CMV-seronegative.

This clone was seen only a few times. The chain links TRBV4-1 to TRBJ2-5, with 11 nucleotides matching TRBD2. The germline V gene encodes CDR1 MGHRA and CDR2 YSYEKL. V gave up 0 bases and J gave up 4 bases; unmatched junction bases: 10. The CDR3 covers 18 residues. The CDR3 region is CASSQDILAGGGRETQYF. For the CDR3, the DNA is TGCGCCAGCAGCCAAGACATCCTAGCGGGGGGAGGACGAGAGACCCAGTACTTC.

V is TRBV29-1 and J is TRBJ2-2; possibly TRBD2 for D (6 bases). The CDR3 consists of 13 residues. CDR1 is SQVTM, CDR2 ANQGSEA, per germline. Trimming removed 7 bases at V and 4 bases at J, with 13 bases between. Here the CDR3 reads CSGRRGGTGELFF. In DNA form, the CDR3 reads TGCAGCGGGCGGCGGGGCGGCACCGGGGAGCTGTTTTTT.

CDR3 nucleotide sequence: TGTGCCAGTAGTTGGGGGGAGTCACCCTACAATGAGCAGTTCTTC. Amino acid sequence: CASSWGESPYNEQFF. V usage is TRBV19 and J usage is TRBJ2-1; tentative D call: TRBD2 (6 bases). The CDR3 is 15 residues long. Trimming cost V 5 bases and J 2 bases, with 13 bases left between them. The germline V gene encodes CDR1 LNHDA and CDR2 SQIVND (reference sequence).

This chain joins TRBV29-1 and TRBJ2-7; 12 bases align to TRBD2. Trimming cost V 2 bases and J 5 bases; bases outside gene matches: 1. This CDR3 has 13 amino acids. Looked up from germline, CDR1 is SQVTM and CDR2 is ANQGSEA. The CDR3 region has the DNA TGCAGCGTTGAACGGACTAGCGGGGACGAGCAGTACTTC. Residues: CSVERTSGDEQYF.

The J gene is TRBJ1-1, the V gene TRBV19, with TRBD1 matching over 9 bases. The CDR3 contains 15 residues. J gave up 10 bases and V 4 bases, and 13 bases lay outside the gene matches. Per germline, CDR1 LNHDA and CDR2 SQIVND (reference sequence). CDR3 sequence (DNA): TGTGCCAGTAGTAACCCCCGGGACAGGGTTCCGGTAGCTTTCTTT. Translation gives CASSNPRDRVPVAFF.

CDR3 in DNA: TGTGCCAGCAGTTCGGGACAGACTATCTATGGCTACACCTTC. This codes for CASSSGQTIYGYTF. J is TRBJ1-2 and V is TRBV28; 7 bases are shared with TRBD1. The CDR3 runs 14 residues. V was clipped by 4 bases and J by 4 bases; unmatched bases: 6. Per germline, CDR1 MDHEN and CDR2 SYDVKM.

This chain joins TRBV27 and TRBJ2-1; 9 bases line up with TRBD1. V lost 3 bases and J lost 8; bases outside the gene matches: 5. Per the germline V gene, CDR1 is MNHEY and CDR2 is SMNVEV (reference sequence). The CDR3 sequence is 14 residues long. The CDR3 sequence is CASSFRGQGYEQFF. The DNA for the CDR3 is TGTGCCAGCAGTTTTAGGGGACAGGGCTATGAGCAGTTCTTC.

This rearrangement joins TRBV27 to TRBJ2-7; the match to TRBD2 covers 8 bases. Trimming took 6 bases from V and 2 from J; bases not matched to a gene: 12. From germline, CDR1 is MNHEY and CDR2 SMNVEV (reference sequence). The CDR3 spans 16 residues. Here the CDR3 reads CASRVLGGGGTYEQYF. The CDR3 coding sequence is TGTGCCAGCAGAGTTTTGGGGGGCGGGGGGACCTACGAGCAGTACTTC.

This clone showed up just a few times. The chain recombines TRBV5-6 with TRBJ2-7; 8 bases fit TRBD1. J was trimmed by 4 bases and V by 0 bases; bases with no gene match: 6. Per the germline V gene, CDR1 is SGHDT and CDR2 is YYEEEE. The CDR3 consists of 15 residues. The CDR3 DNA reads TGTGCCAGCAGCTTGGGACAGGGGATATTTTACGAGCAGTACTTC. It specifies CASSLGQGIFYEQYF.

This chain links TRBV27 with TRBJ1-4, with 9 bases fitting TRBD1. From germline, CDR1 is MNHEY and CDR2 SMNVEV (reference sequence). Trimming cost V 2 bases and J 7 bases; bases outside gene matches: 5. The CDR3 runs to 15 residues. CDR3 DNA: TGTGCCAGCAGTTTACTCGGACAGGGGAGTGAAAAACTGTTTTTT. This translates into CASSLLGQGSEKLFF.

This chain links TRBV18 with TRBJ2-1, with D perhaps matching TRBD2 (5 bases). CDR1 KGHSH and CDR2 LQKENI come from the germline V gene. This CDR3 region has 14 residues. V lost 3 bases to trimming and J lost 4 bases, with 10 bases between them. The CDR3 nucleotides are TGTGCCAGCTCACCCCCGGGAAGGTACAATGAGCAGTTCTTC. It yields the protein CASSPPGRYNEQFF.

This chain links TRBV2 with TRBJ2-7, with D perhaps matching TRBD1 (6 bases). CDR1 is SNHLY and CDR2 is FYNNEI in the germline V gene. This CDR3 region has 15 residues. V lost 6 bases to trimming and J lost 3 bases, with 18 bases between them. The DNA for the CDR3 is TGTGCCAGCAGCGAGCCCTGGGGGCTACGCTACGAGCAGTACTTC. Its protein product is CASSEPWGLRYEQYF.

CDR3: CSVEFGRYTGELFF. The CDR3, as DNA: TGCAGCGTTGAATTTGGCAGATACACCGGGGAGCTGTTTTTT. The rearrangement uses TRBV29-1 and TRBJ2-2; D remains ambiguous. The V gene lost 2 bases and the J gene lost 3 bases, with 10 bases spanning the gap. Germline CDR1 SQVTM, CDR2 ANQGSEA. CDR3 length: 14 amino acids.

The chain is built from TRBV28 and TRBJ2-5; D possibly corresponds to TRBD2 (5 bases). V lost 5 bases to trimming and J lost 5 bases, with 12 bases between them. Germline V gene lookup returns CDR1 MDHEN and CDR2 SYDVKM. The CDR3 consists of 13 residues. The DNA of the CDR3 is TGTGCCAGCAGTACCCAGGACTGGGAGACCCAGTACTTC. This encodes CASSTQDWETQYF.

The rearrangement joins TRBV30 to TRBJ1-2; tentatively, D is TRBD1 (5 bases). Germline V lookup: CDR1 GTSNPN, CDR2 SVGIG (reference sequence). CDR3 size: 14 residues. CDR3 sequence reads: CARRGGERIYGYTF. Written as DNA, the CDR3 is TGTGCTCGGAGGGGCGGGGAGCGGATCTATGGCTACACCTTC.

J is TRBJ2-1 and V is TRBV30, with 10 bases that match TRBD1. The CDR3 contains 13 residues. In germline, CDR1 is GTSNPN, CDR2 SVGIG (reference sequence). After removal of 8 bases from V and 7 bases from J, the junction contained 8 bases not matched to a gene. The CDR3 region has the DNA TGTGCCGCGAGACAGGGGGCATTGAATGAGCAGTTCTTC. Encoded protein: CAARQGALNEQFF.

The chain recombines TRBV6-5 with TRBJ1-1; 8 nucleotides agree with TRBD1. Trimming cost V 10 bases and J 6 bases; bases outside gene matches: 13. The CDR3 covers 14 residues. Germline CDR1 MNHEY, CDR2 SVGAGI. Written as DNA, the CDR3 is TGTGCCACCTTCAGGGGGCCTTTTAGTTCTGAAGCTTTCTTT. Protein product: CATFRGPFSSEAFF.

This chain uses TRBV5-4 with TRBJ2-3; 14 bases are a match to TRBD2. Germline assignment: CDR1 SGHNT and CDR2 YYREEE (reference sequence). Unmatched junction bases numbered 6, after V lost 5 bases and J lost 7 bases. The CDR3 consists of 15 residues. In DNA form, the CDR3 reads TGTGCCAGCAGTCGGACTAGCGGGGGGTCAAATACGCAGTATTTT. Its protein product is CASSRTSGGSNTQYF.

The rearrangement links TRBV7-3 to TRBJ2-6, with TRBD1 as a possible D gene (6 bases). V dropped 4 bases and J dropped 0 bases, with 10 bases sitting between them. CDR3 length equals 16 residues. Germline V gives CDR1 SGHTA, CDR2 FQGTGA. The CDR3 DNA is TGTGCCAGCAGCTCCGACAGGAGCTCTGGGGCCAACGTCCTGACTTTC. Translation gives CASSSDRSSGANVLTF.